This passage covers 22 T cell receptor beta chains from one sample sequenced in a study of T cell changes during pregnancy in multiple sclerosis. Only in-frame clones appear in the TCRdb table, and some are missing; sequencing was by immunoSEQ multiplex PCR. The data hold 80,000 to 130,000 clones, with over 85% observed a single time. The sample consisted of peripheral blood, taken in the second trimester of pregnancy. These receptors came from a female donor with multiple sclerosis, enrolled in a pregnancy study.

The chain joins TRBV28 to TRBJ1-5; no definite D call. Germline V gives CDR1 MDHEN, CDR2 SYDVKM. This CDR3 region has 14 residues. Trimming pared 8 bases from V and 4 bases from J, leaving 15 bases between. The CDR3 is CASLGLSLNQPQHF. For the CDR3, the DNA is TGTGCCAGCCTAGGACTATCCTTAAATCAGCCCCAGCATTTT.

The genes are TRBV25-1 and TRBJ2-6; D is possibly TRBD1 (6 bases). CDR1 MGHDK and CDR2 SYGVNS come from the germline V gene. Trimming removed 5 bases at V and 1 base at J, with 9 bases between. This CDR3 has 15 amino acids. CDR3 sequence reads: CASSLQGSGANVLTF. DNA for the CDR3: TGTGCCAGCAGTCTCCAGGGGTCTGGGGCCAACGTCCTGACTTTC.

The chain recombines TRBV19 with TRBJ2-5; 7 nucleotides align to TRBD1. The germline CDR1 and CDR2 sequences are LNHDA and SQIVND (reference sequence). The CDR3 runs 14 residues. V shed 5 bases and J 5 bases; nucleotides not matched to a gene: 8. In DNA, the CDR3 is TGTGCCAGTAGTTCATACAGGGGTTGGGAGACCCAGTACTTC. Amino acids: CASSSYRGWETQYF.

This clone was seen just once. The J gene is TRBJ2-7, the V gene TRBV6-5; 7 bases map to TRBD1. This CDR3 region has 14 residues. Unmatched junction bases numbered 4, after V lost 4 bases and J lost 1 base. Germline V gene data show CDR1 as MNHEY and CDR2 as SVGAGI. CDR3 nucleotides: TGTGCCAGCAGTTCCGGGACAGATTCCTACGAGCAGTACTTC. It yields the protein CASSSGTDSYEQYF.

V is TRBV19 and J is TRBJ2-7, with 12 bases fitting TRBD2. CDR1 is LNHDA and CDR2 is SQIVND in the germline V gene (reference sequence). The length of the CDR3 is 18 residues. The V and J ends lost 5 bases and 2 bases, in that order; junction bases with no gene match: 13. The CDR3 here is CASSQTSGGITSTYEQYF. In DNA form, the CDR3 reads TGTGCCAGTAGTCAGACTAGCGGGGGCATCACTTCAACCTACGAGCAGTACTTC.

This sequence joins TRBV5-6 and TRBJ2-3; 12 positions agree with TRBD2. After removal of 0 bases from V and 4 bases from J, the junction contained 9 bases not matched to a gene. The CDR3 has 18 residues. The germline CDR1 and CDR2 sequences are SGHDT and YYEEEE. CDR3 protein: CASSLVLAGGLSADTQYF. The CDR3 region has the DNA TGTGCCAGCAGCTTGGTGCTAGCGGGGGGGCTTAGTGCAGATACGCAGTATTTT.

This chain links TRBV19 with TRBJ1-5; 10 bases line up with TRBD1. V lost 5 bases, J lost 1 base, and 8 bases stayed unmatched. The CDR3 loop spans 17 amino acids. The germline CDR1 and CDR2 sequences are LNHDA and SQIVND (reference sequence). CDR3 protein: CASSGDRGEGSNQPQHF. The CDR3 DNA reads TGTGCCAGTAGTGGGGACAGGGGTGAGGGAAGCAATCAGCCCCAGCATTTT.

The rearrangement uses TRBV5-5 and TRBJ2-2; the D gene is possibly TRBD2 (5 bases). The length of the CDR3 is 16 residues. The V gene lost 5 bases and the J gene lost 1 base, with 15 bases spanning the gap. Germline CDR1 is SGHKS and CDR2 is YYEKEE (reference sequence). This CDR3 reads CASSPGVQMNTGELFF. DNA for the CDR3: TGTGCCAGCAGTCCCGGGGTCCAGATGAACACCGGGGAGCTGTTTTTT.

The CDR3 sequence is CASSPGGGREKYF. In DNA, the CDR3 is TGTGCCAGCAGCCCCGGCGGGGGGCGGGAGAAGTACTTC. V gene TRBV9 combines with J gene TRBJ2-7, with TRBD2 matching 8 bases. With 4 bases clipped from V and 11 bases from J, the junction kept 11 bases outside the gene matches. This CDR3 is 13 amino acids long. Germline lookup yields CDR1 SGDLS and CDR2 YYNGEE.

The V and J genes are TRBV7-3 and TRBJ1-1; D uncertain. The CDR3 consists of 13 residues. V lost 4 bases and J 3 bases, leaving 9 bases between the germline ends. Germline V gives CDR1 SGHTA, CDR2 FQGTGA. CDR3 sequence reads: CASSSRTDTEAFF. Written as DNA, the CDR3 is TGTGCCAGCAGCTCCCGAACAGACACTGAAGCTTTCTTT.

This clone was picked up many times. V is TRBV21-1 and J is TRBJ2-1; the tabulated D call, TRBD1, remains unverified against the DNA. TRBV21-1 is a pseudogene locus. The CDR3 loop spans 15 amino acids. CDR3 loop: CASSKAQGTYNEQFF. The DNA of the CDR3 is TGTGCCAGCAGCAAAGCGCAGGGCACCTACAATGAGCAGTTCTTC.

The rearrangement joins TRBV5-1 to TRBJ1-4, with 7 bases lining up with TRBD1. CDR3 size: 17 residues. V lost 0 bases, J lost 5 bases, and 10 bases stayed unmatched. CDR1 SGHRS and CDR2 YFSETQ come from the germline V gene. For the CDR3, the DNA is TGCGCCAGCAGCTTGGGGGGCGGGACAGCTAGCAATGAAAAACTGTTTTTT. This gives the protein CASSLGGGTASNEKLFF.

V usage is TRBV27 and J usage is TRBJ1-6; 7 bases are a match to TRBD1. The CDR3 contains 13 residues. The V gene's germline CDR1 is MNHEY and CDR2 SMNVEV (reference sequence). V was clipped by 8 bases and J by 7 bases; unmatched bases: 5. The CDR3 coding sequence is TGTGCCAGCGCGGGACAGCCGAATTCACCCCTCCACTTT. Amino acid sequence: CASAGQPNSPLHF.

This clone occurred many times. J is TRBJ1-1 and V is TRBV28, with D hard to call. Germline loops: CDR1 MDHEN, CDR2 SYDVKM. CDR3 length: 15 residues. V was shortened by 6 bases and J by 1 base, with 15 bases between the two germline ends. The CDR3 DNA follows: TGTGCCAGCAGCGCCCGACAAACCTCGAACACTGAAGCTTTCTTT. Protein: CASSARQTSNTEAFF.

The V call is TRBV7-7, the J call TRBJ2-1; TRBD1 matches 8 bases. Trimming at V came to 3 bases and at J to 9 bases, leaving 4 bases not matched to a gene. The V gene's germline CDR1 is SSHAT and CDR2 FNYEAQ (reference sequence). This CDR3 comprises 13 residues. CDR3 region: CASSFGQGGEQFF. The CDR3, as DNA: TGTGCCAGCAGCTTTGGACAGGGCGGTGAGCAGTTCTTC.

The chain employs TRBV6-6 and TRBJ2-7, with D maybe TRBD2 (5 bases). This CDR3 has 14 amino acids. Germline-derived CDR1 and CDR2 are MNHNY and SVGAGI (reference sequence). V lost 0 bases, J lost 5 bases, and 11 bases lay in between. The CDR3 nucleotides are TGTGCCAGCAGTTACTCCCGGGGTCTCGACGAGCAGTACTTC. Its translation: CASSYSRGLDEQYF.

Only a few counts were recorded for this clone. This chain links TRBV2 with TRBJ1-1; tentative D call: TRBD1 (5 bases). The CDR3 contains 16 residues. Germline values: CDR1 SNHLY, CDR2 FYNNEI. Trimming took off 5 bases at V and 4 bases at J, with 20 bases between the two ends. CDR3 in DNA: TGTGCCAGCAGTCCAGGGTTCTTGCATGAAGGCACTGAAGCTTTCTTT. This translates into CASSPGFLHEGTEAFF.

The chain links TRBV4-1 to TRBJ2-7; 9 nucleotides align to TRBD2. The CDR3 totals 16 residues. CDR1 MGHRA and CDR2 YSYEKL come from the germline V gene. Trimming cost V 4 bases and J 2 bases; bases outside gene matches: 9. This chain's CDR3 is CASSPFLAGMAYEQYF. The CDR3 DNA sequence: TGCGCCAGCAGCCCCTTTCTAGCGGGAATGGCCTACGAGCAGTACTTC.

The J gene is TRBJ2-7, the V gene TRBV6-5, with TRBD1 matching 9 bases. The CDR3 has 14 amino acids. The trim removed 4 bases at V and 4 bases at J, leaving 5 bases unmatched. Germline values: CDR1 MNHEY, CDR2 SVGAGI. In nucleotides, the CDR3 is TGTGCCAGCAGTTCGGGACAGGGACATTACGAGCAGTACTTC. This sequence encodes CASSSGQGHYEQYF.

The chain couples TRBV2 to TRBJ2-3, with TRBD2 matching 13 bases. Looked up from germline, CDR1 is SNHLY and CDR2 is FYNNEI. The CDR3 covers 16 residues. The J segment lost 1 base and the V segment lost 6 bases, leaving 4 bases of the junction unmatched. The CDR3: CASRRGTSGGTDTQYF. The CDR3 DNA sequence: TGTGCCAGCAGGAGGGGGACTAGCGGGGGCACAGATACGCAGTATTTT. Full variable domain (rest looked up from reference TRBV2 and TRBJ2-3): EPEVTQTPSHQVTQMGQEVILRCVPISNHLYFYWYRQILGQKVEFLVSFYNNEISEKSEIFDDQFSVERPDGSNFTLKIRSTKLEDSAMYFCASRRGTSGGTDTQYFGPGTRLTVL.

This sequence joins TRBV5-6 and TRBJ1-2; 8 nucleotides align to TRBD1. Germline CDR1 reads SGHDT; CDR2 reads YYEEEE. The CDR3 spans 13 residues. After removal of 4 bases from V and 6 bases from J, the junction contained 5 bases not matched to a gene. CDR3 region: CASSRDRGDGYTF. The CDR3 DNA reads TGTGCCAGCAGCCGAGACAGGGGTGATGGCTACACCTTC.

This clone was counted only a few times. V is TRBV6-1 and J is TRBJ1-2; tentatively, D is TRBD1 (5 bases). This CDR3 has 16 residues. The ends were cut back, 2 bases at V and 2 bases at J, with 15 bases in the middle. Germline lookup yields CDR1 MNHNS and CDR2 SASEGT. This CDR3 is CASSESVDSPNYGYTF. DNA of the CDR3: TGTGCCAGCAGTGAATCGGTTGACAGTCCAAACTATGGCTACACCTTC.